Listed here is a single T cell receptor (beta chain). The antigen remains unidentified. This entry is derived from a study of shared clonotypes between healthy human individuals. CD45RO negativity and positive selection for CCR7 defined naive CD8 cells, a population that excluded terminally differentiated effector memory CD45RA+ cells. Several immunoSEQ plates held equal portions of the genomic DNA taken from each subset. Each replicate PCR on the sorted subsets used 150 to 200 ng DNA (roughly 27,000 T cell genomes). Sequenced by immunoSEQ multiplex PCR; TCRdb stores in-frame clones only, minus some. The data contain some 2.1 million clones, 85% to 95% of them singletons. Findings of the study overall: Genetic and exposure-history diversity was limited by the small donor number.

The sample taken for sequencing was naive CD8+ T cells sorted from blood. The clonotype was recovered from a man aged 18 to 30 in good health.

CDR3 coding DNA: TGTGCCAGCAGCTTGTCAGTTGCATACGAGCAGTACTTC. It codes for CASSLSVAYEQYF. The V and J genes are TRBV5-5 and TRBJ2-7; D is ambiguous. The CDR3 is 13 residues long. Trimming left V 1 base short and J 4 bases short, with 9 bases between. Germline assignment: CDR1 SGHKS and CDR2 YYEKEE (reference sequence). Using reference TRBV5-5 and TRBJ2-7 for the parts outside the CDR3, the full variable domain is DAGVTQSPTHLIKTRGQQVTLRCSPISGHKSVSWYQQVLGQGPQFIFQYYEKEERGRGNFPDRFSARQFPNYSSELNVNALLLGDSALYLCASSLSVAYEQYFGPGTRLTVT.